This T cell receptor beta chain appears in the sequencing data of a study of cytomegalovirus exposure and HLA in healthy donors. Notes on the study in general: Within a later analysis, the majority of CMV-associated TCR beta chains appeared HLA-restricted.

Note on this clone: As yet, its antigen is unknown.

CDR1 is KGHSH, CDR2 LQKENI, per germline. CDR3 length equals 15 residues. With 4 bases removed from V and 1 base from J, the gap between germline ends came to 12 bases. Researchers ran the PCR with 60 Vbeta and 13 Jbeta primers. The protocol was immunoSEQ multiplex PCR, while the TCRdb copy is restricted to in-frame clones and leaves out a portion. The top ten hold about 2.1% of the sample, which has roughly 190,000 clones, around three quarters seen once. This chain connects TRBV18 to TRBJ2-3, with a possible D match to TRBD2 (5 bases). The receptor's source is a woman aged 25 to 39 in good health and CMV-seropositive. What was sequenced was PBMCs. DNA of the CDR3: TGTGCCAGCTCACGCGAGGCGGGCGGCACAGATACGCAGTATTTT. It specifies CASSREAGGTDTQYF.